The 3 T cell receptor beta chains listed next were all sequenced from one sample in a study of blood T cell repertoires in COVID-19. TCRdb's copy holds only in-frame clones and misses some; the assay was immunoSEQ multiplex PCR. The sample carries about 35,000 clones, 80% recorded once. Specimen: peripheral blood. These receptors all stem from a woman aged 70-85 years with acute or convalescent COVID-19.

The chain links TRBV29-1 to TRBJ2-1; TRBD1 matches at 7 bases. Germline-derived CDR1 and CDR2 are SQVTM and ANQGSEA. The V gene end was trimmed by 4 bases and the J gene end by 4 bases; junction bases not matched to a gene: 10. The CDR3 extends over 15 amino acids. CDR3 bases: TGCAGCGTTGGAGACAGGGCCTCCATATACAATGAGCAGTTCTTC. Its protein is CSVGDRASIYNEQFF.

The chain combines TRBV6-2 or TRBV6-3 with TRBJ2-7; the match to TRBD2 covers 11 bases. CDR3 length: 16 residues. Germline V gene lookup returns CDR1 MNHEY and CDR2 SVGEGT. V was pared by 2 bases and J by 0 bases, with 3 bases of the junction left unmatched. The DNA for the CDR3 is TGTGCCAGCAGTTACGGACTAGCGGGTCTCTCCTACGAGCAGTACTTC. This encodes CASSYGLAGLSYEQYF.

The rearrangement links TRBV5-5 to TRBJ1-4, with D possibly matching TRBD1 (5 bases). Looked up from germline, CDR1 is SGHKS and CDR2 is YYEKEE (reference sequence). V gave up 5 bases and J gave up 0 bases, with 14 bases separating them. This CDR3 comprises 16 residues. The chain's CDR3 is CASSHPGDPTNEKLFF. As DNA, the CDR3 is TGTGCCAGCAGTCATCCGGGGGACCCAACTAATGAAAAACTGTTTTTT.